Reported below is one T cell receptor beta chain. Its antigen is as yet unknown. This record comes from a study of T cell responses to AZD1222 COVID-19 vaccine. Study at large: Second-dose recipients at about 4 or about 12 weeks were treated as one pooled group. The study, taken as a whole, reports: Per reports, nearly half of all spike-specific TCRs target regions that are unmutated in variants.

The V gene's germline CDR1 is LGHNA and CDR2 YNFKEQ. The trim removed 1 base at V and 6 bases at J, leaving 11 bases unmatched. The CDR3 totals 16 residues. Data came from immunoSEQ multiplex PCR; TCRdb stores just in-frame clones and leaves some out. The table includes under 130,000 clones, more than 70% detected once. This sequence joins TRBV4-2 and TRBJ2-7; 8 nucleotides line up with TRBD2. Sequences were derived from peripheral blood, sampled on day 0 of AZD1222 vaccination. The sequence was obtained from an adult in good health. CDR3 nucleotide sequence: TGTGCCAGCAGCCAAGCATCCGGGACTAGTGCAGGCGAGCAGTACTTC. It is translated as CASSQASGTSAGEQYF.